These 6 T cell receptor beta chains originate from one sample sequenced in a study of beta chain features in type 1 diabetes. Study-level findings and limits: All four CD4+ subsets of Type 1 diabetes patients contained TCRB CDR3s that were moderately but significantly shorter.

Investigators reverse transcribed all isolated RNA, so they sequenced expressed TCRB transcripts. The assay was immunoSEQ multiplex PCR, and TCRdb's table has in-frame clones only and misses some. The sample has 300,000 or so clones; roughly a tenth are singletons. What these receptors recognize is not known. Sequenced sample: central memory CD4+ T cells from blood. These TCRs come from a man aged 25 to 40 with type 1 diabetes.

There are a few counts of this clone. The rearrangement links TRBV4-3 to TRBJ2-1; 7 bases map to TRBD1. The V gene's germline CDR1 is LGHNA and CDR2 YSLEER. The CDR3 spans 13 residues. Unmatched junction bases numbered 4, after V lost 4 bases and J lost 7 bases. The CDR3 DNA follows: TGCGCCAGCAGCCGAACACAGGGGAATGAGCAGTTCTTC. Protein sequence: CASSRTQGNEQFF.

The chain is built from TRBV7-2 and TRBJ1-2; D gene ambiguous. Germline V gene sequence: CDR1 SGHTA, CDR2 FQGNSA. Trimming cost V 5 bases and J 8 bases, with 12 bases left between them. The CDR3 runs to 12 residues. The CDR3 DNA follows: TGTGCCAGCAGCCTAGAGGCCAGGGGCTACACCTTC. Its translation is CASSLEARGYTF.

The chain is built from TRBV5-8 and TRBJ2-1, with a weak D call TRBD1 (6 bases). The V gene's germline CDR1 is SGHTS and CDR2 YDEGEE. V lost 3 bases to trimming and J lost 9 bases, with 19 bases between them. This CDR3 is built from 15 residues. CDR3 loop: CASSSSTYRDTEQFF. The CDR3 bases are TGTGCCAGCAGCTCCTCAACGTACAGGGATACTGAGCAGTTCTTC.

This clone was picked up a small number of times. V gene TRBV9 combines with J gene TRBJ1-6; 8 bases map to TRBD1. CDR1 SGDLS and CDR2 YYNGEE come from the germline V gene. The J segment lost 7 bases and the V segment lost 5 bases, leaving 8 bases of the junction unmatched. CDR3 size: 15 residues. CDR3 amino acids: CASSASTGDNSPLHF. The CDR3 DNA sequence: TGTGCCAGCAGTGCATCGACAGGGGACAATTCACCCCTCCACTTT.

This clone appeared a few times. The V and J genes are TRBV19 and TRBJ2-3; TRBD2 is a possible D gene (5 bases). From germline, CDR1 is LNHDA and CDR2 SQIVND (reference sequence). The ends were cut back, 3 bases at V and 1 base at J, with 11 bases in the middle. The CDR3 sequence is 15 residues long. CDR3 in amino acids: CASSIGPSRTDTQYF. CDR3 DNA: TGTGCCAGTAGTATCGGGCCTAGCCGCACAGATACGCAGTATTTT.

The table lists this clone with a few counts. The chain combines TRBV7-2 with TRBJ1-1, with D possibly being TRBD1 (6 bases). Germline V lookup: CDR1 SGHTA, CDR2 FQGNSA. V lost 1 base and J lost 4, with 7 bases in between. The CDR3 runs to 13 residues. The chain's CDR3 is CASSLGGLTEAFF. DNA of the CDR3: TGTGCCAGCAGCTTAGGGGGGCTCACTGAAGCTTTCTTT.